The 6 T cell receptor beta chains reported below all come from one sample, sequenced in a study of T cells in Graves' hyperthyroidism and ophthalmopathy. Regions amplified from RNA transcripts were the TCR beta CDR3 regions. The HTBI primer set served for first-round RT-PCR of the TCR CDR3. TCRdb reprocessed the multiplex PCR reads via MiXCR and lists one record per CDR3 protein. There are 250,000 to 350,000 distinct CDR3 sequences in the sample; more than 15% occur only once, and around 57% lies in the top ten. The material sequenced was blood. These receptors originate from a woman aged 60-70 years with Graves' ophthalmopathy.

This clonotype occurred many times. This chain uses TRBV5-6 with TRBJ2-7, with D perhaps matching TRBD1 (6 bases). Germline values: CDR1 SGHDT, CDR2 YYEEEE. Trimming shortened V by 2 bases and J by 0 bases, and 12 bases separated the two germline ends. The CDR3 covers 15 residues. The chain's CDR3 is CASSFRGPSSYEQYF. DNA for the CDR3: TGTGCCAGCAGCTTCAGGGGACCCTCCTCCTACGAGCAGTACTTC.

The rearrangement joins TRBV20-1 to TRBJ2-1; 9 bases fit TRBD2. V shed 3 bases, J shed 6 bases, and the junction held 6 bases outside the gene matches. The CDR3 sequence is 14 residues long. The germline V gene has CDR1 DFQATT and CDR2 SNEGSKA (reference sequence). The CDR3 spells CSARGTSPSNEQFF. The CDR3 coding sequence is TGCAGTGCTAGGGGGACTAGCCCTTCCAATGAGCAGTTCTTC.

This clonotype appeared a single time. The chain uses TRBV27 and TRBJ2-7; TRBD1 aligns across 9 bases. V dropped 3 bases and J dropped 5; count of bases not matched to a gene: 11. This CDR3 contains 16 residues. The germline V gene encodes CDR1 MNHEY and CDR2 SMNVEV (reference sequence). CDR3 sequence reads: CASSLEYGQGLNEQYF. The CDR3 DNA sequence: TGTGCCAGCAGTTTGGAGTATGGACAGGGGCTGAACGAGCAGTACTTC.

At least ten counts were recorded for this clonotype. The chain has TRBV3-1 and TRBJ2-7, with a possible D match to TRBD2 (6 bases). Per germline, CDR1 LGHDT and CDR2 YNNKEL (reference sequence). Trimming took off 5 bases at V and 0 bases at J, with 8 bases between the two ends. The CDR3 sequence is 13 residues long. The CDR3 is CASSERASYEQYF. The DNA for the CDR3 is TGTGCCAGCAGCGAGCGGGCCTCCTACGAGCAGTACTTC.

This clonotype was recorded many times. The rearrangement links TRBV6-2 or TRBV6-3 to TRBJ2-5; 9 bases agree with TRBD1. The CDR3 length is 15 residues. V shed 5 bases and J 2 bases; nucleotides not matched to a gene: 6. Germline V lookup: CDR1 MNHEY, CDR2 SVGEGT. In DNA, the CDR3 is TGTGCCAGCAGTCCATTGGGACAGGGTCAAGAGACCCAGTACTTC. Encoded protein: CASSPLGQGQETQYF.

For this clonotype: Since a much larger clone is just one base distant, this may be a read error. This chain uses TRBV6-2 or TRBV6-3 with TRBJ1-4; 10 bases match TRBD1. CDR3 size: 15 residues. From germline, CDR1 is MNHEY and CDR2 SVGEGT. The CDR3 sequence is CVSSYSTGGGEKLFF. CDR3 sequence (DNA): TGTGTCAGCAGTTACTCGACAGGGGGCGGCGAAAAACTGTTTTTT.